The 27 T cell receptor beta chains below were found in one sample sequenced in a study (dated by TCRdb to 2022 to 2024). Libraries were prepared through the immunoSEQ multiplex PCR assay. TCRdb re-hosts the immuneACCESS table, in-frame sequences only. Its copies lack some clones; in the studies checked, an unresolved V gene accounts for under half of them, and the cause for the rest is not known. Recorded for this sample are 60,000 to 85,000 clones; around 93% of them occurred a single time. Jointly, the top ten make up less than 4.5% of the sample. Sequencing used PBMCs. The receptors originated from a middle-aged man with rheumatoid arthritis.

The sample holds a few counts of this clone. CDR3 amino acids: CASSSLPGTGIHEQYF. CDR3 nucleotide sequence: TGTGCCAGCAGTTCTCTCCCCGGGACAGGGATCCACGAGCAGTACTTC. V is TRBV6-5 and J is TRBJ2-7; 9 nucleotides line up with TRBD1. The CDR3 runs to 16 residues. V was clipped by 4 bases and J by 5 bases; unmatched bases: 12. CDR1 is MNHEY, CDR2 SVGAGI, per germline.

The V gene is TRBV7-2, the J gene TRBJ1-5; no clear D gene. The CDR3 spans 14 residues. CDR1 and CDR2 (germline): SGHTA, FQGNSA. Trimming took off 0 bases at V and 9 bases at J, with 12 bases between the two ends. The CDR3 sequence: CASSLAGPSGPQHF. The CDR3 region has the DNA TGTGCCAGCAGCTTAGCTGGGCCCTCAGGGCCCCAGCATTTT.

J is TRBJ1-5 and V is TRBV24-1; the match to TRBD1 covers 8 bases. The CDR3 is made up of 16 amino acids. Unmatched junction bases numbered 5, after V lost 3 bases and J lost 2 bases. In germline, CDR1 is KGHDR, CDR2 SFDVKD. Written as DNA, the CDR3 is TGTGCCACCAGTGATCCTGGACAGGGTGGCAATCAGCCCCAGCATTTT. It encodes CATSDPGQGGNQPQHF.

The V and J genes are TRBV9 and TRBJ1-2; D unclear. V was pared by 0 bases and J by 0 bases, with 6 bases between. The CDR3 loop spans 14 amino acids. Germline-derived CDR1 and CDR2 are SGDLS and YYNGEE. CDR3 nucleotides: TGTGCCAGCAGCGTAGTAGGACCTAACTATGGCTACACCTTC. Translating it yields CASSVVGPNYGYTF.

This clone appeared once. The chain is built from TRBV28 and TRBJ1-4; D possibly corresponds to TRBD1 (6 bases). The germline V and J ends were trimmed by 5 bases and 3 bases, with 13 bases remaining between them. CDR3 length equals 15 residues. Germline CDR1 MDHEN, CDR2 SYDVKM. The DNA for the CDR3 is TGTGCCAGCAGTCTACAGGGCCCCGCTAATGAAAAACTGTTTTTT. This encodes CASSLQGPANEKLFF. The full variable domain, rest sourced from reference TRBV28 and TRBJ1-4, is DVKVTQSSRYLVKRTGEKVFLECVQDMDHENMFWYRQDPGLGLRLIYFSYDVKMKEKGDIPEGYSVSREKKERFSLILESASTNQTSMYLCASSLQGPANEKLFFGSGTQLSVL.

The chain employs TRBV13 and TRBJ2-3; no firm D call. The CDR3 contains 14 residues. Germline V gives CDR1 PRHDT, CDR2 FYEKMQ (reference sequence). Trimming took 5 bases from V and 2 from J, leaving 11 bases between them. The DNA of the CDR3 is TGTGCCAGCAGCCCTCAGGAGTACACAGATACGCAGTATTTT. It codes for CASSPQEYTDTQYF.

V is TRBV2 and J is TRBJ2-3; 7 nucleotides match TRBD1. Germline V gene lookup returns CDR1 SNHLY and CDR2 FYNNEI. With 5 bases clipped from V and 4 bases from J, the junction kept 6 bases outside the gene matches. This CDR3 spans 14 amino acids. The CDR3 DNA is TGTGCCAGCAGTAAGACAGGGCGGTCAGATACGCAGTATTTT. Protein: CASSKTGRSDTQYF.

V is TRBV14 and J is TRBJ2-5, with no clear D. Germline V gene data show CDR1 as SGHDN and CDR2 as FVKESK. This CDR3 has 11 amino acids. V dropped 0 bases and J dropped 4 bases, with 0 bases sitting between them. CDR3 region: CASSQEETQYF. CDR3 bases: TGTGCCAGCAGCCAAGAAGAGACCCAGTACTTC. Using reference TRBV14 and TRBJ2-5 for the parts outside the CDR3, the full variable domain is EAGVTQFPSHSVIEKGQTVTLRCDPISGHDNLYWYRRVMGKEIKFLLHFVKESKQDESGMPNNRFLAERTGGTYSTLKVQPAELEDSGVYFCASSQEETQYFGPGTRLLVL.

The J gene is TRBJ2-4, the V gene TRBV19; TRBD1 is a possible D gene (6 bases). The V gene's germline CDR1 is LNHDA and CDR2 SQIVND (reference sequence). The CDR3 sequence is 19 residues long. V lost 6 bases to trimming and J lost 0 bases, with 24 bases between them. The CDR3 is CASSPVGRGPQLAKNIQYF. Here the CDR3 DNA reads TGTGCCAGTAGCCCTGTGGGCAGGGGACCCCAACTAGCCAAAAACATTCAGTACTTC.

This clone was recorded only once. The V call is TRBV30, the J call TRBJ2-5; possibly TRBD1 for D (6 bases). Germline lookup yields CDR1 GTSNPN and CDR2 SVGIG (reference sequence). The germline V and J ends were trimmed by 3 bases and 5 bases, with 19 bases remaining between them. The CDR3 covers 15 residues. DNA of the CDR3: TGTGCCTGGAGCACTCCCACAGGGTTGCGGGAGACCCAGTACTTC. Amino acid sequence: CAWSTPTGLRETQYF.

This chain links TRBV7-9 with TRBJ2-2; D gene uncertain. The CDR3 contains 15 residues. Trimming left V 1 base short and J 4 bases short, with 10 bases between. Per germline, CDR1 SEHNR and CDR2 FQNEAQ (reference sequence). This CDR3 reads CASSLDLQSTGELFF. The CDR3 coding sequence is TGTGCCAGCAGCTTAGACCTGCAGAGCACCGGGGAGCTGTTTTTT.

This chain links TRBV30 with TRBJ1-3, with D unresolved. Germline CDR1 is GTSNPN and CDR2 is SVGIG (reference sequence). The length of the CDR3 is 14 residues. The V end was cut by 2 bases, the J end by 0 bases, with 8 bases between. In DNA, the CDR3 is TGTGCCTGGAGTAACAGAATCTCTGGAAACACCATATATTTT. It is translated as CAWSNRISGNTIYF.

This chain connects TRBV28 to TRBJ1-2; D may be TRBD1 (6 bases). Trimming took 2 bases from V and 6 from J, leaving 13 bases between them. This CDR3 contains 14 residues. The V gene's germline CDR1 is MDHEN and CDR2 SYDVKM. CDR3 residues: CASSLGGARDGYTF. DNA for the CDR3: TGTGCCAGCAGTTTAGGGGGGGCGCGGGATGGCTACACCTTC.

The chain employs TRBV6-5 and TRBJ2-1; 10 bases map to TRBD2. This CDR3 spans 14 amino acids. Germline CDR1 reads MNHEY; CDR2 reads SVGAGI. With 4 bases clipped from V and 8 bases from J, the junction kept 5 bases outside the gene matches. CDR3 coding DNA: TGTGCCAGCAGTTTGTCTAGCGGGAGCTATGAGCAGTTCTTC. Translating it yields CASSLSSGSYEQFF.

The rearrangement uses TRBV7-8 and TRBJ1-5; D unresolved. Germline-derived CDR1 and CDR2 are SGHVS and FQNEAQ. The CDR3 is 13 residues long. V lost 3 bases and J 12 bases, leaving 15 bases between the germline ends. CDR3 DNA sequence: TGTGCCAGCAGCTTGTCCGGGCGATCATACCAGCATTTT. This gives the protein CASSLSGRSYQHF.

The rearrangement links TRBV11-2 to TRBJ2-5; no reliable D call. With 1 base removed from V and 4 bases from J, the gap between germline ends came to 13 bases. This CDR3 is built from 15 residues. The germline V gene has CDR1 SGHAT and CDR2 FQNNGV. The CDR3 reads CASSLVPGSTETQYF. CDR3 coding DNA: TGTGCCAGCAGCTTAGTGCCAGGCTCAACAGAGACCCAGTACTTC.

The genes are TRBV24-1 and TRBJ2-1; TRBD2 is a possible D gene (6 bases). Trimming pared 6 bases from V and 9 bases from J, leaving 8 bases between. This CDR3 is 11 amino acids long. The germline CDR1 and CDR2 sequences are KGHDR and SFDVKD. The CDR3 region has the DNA TGTGCCACCAGTCCCGGGGGTGAGCAGTTCTTC. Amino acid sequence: CATSPGGEQFF.

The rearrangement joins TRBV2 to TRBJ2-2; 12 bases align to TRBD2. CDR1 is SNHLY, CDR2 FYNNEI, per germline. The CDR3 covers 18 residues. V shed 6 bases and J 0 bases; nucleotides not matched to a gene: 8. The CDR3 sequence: CASSGGLAGPTNTGELFF. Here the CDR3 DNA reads TGTGCCAGCAGCGGCGGACTAGCGGGGCCCACGAACACCGGGGAGCTGTTTTTT.

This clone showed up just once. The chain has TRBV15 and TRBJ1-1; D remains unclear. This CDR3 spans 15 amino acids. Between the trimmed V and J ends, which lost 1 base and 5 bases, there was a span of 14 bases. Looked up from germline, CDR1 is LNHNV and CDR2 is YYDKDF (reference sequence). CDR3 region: CATSRGRSRDTEAFF. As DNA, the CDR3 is TGTGCCACCAGCAGAGGGCGCAGTCGTGATACTGAAGCTTTCTTT.

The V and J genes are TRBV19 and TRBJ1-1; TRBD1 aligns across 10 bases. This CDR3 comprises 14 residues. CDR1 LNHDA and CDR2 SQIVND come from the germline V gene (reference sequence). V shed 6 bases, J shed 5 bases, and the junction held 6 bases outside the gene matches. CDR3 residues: CASSAVDRGTEAFF. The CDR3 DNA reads TGTGCCAGTAGCGCGGTGGACAGGGGGACTGAAGCTTTCTTT.

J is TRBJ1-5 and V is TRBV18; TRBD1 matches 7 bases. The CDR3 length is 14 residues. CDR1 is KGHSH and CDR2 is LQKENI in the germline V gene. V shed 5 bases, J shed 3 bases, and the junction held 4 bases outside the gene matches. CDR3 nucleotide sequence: TGTGCCAGCTCAGACACAGGGGCCAATCAGCCCCAGCATTTT. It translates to CASSDTGANQPQHF. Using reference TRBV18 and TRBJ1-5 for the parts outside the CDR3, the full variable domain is NAGVMQNPRHLVRRRGQEARLRCSPMKGHSHVYWYRQLPEEGLKFMVYLQKENIIDESGMPKERFSAEFPKEGPSILRIQQVVRGDSAAYFCASSDTGANQPQHFGDGTRLSIL.

The CDR3 protein is CASSQDRNQETQYF. CDR3 DNA: TGTGCCAGCAGCCAGGACAGAAACCAAGAGACCCAGTACTTC. This chain joins TRBV11-2 and TRBJ2-5, with D possibly matching TRBD1 (6 bases). This CDR3 is 14 amino acids long. V was clipped by 5 bases and J by 0 bases, with 10 bases between them. Germline V gene sequence: CDR1 SGHAT, CDR2 FQNNGV.

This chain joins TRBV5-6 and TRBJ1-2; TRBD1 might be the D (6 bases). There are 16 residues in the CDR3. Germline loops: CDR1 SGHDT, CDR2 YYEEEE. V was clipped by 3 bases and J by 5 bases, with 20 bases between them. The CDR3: CASSSTGTLYFYGYTF. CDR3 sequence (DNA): TGTGCCAGCAGCTCGACCGGGACACTGTACTTTTATGGCTACACCTTC.

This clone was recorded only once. CDR3 protein: CASSQGQNYGYTF. The CDR3, as DNA: TGCGCCAGCAGCCAGGGGCAGAACTATGGCTACACCTTC. The rearrangement uses TRBV4-1 and TRBJ1-2; tentatively, D is TRBD1 (5 bases). CDR3 length: 13 amino acids. V lost 3 bases, J lost 2 bases, and 7 bases lay in between. CDR1 is MGHRA and CDR2 is YSYEKL in the germline V gene.

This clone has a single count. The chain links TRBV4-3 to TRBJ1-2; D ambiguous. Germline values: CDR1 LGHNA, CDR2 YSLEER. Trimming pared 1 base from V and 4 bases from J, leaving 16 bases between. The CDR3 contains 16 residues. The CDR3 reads CASSQGGMKDRYGYTF. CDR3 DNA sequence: TGCGCCAGCAGCCAAGGAGGTATGAAGGATCGCTATGGCTACACCTTC.

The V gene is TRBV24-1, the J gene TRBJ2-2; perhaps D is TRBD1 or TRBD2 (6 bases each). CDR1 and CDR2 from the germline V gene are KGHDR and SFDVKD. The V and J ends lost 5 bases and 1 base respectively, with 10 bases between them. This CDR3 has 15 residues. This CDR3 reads CATSGGARNTGELFF. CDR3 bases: TGTGCCACCAGTGGGGGGGCACGGAACACCGGGGAGCTGTTTTTT.

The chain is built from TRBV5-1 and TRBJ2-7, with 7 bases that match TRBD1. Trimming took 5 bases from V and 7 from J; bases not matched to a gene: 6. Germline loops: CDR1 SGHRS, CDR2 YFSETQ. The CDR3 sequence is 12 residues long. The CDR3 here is CASRRGLNEQYF. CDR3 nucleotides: TGCGCCAGCAGGAGGGGGCTAAATGAGCAGTACTTC.